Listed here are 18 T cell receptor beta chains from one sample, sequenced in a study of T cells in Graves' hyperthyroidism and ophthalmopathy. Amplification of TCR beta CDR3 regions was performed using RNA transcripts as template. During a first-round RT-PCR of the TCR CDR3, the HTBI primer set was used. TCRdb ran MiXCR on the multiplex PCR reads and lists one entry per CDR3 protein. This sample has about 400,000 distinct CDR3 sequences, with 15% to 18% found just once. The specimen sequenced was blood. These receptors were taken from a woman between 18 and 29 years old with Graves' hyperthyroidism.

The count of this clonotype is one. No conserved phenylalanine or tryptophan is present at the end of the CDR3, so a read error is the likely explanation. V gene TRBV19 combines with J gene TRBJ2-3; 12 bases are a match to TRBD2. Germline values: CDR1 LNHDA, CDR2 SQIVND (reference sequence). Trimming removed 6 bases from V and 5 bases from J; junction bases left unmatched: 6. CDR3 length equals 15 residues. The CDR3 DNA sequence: TGTGCCAGTAGCGTCCTAGCGGGAGGGGGAGATACGCAGTATCTT. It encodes CASSVLAGGGDTQYL.

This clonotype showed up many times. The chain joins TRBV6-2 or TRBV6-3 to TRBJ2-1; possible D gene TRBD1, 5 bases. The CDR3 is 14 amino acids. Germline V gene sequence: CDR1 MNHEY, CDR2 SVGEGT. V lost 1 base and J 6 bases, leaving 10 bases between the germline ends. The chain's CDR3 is CASSYWGRGNEQFF. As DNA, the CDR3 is TGTGCCAGCAGTTACTGGGGTAGGGGCAATGAGCAGTTCTTC.

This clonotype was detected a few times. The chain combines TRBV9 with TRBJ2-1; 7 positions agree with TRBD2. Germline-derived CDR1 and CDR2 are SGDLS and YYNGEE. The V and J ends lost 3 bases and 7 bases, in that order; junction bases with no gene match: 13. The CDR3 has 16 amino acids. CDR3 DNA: TGTGCCAGCAGCGACCGACCCTGGGGAGCGGGGAATGAGCAGTTCTTC. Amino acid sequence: CASSDRPWGAGNEQFF.

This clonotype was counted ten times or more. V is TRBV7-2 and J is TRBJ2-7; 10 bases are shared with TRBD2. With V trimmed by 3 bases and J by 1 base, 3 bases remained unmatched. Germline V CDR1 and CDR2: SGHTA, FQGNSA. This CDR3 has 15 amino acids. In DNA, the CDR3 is TGTGCCAGCAGCTTGACTAGCGGGCCTTCCTACGAGCAGTACTTC. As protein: CASSLTSGPSYEQYF.

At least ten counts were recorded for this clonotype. This CDR3 is CASSAYSGGAGNEQFF. CDR3 bases: TGTGCCAGCAGCGCCTATAGCGGGGGGGCCGGTAATGAGCAGTTCTTC. The rearrangement links TRBV9 to TRBJ2-1; 11 positions match TRBD2. Germline V lookup: CDR1 SGDLS, CDR2 YYNGEE. CDR3 size: 16 residues. Trimming cost V 3 bases and J 7 bases; bases outside gene matches: 9.

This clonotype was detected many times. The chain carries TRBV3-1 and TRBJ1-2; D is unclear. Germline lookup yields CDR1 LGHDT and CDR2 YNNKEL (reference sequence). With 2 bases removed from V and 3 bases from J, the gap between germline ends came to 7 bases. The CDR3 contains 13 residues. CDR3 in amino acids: CASSQSYDYGYTF. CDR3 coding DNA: TGTGCCAGCAGCCAATCTTACGACTATGGCTACACCTTC. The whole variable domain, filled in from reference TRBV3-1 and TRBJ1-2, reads DTAVSQTPKYLVTQMGNDKSIKCEQNLGHDTMYWYKQDSKKFLKIMFSYNNKELIINETVPNRFSPKSPDKAHLNLHINSLELGDSAVYFCASSQSYDYGYTFGSGTRLTVV.

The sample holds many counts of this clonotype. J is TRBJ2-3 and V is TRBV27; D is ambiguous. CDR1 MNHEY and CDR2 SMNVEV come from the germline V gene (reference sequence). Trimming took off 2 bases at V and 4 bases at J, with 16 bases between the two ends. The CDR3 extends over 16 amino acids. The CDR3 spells CASSLGRARGPDTQYF. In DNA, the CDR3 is TGTGCCAGCAGTTTAGGCCGGGCCCGTGGCCCAGATACGCAGTATTTT.

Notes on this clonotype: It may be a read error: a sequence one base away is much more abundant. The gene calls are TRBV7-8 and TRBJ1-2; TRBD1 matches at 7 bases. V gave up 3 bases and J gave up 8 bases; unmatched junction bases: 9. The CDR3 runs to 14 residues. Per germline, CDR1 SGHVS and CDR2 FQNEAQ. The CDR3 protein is CASSFDRDLEGYTF. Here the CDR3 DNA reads TGTGCCAGCAGCTTCGACAGGGACCTAGAAGGCTACACCTTC. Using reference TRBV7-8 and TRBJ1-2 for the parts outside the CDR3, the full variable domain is GAGVSQSPRYKVAKRGQDVALRCDPISGHVSLFWYQQALGQGPEFLTYFQNEAQLDKSGLPSDRFFAERPEGSVSTLKIQRTQQEDSAVYLCASSFDRDLEGYTFGSGTRLTVV.

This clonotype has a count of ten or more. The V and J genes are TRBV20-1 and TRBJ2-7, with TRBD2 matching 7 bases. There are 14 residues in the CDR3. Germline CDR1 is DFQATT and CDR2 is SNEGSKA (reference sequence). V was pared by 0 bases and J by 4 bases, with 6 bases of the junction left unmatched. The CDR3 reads CSARDRRGMYEQYF. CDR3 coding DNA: TGCAGTGCTAGAGATCGGCGGGGGATGTACGAGCAGTACTTC.

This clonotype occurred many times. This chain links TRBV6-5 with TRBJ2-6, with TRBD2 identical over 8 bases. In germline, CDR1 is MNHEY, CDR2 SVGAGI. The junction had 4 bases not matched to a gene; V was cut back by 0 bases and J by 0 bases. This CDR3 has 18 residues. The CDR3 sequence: CASSYSVGTSSGANVLTF. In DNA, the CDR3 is TGTGCCAGCAGTTACTCGGTCGGGACTAGCTCTGGGGCCAACGTCCTGACTTTC.

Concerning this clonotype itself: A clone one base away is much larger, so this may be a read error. The CDR3 DNA sequence: TGTGCCAGCACGAGCGACTCCTACGAGCAGCACTTC. Encoded protein: CASTSDSYEQHF. The chain couples TRBV11-1 to TRBJ2-7; D not certain. Germline assignment: CDR1 SGHAT and CDR2 FQDESV (reference sequence). This CDR3 has 12 amino acids. Filled out from reference TRBV11-1 and TRBJ2-7, the complete variable domain reads EAEVAQSPRYKITEKSQAVAFWCDPISGHATLYWYRQILGQGPELLVQFQDESVVDDSQLPKDRFSAERLKGVDSTLKIQPAELGDSAMYLCASTSDSYEQHFGPGTRLTVT.

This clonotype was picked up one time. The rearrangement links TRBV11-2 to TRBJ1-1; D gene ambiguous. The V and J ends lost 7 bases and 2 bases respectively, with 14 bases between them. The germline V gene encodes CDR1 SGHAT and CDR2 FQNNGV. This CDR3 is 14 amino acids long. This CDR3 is CASTRAVSNTEAFF. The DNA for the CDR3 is TGTGCCAGCACCCGAGCGGTCAGTAACACTGAAGCTTTCTTT.

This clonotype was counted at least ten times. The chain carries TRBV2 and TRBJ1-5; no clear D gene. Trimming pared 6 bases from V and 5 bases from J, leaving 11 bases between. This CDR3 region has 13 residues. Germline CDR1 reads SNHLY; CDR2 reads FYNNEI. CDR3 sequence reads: CASRGDGHQPQHF. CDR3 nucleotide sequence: TGTGCCAGCAGGGGTGACGGTCATCAGCCCCAGCATTTT.

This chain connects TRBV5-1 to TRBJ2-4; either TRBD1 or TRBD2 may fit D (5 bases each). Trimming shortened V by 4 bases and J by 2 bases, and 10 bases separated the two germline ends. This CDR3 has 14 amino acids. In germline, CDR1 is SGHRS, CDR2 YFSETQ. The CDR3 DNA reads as TGCGCCAGCAGCCTCGGGGCGACCAAAAACATTCAGTACTTC. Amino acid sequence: CASSLGATKNIQYF.

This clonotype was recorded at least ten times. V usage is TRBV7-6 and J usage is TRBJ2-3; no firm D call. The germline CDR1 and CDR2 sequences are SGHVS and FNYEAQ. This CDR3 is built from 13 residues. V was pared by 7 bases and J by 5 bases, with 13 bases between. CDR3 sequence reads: CASTPAEKDTQYF. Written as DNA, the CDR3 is TGTGCCAGCACCCCAGCTGAAAAAGATACGCAGTATTTT.

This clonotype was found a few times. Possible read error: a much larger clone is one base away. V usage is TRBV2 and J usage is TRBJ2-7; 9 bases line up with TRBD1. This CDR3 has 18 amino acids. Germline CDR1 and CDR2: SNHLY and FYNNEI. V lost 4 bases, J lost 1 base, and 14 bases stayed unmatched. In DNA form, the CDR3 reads TGTGCCAGCAGTGCGCAAGGCCCGGGACAGGGATATTCCTACGAGCAGTACTTC. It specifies CASSAQGPGQGYSYEQYF.

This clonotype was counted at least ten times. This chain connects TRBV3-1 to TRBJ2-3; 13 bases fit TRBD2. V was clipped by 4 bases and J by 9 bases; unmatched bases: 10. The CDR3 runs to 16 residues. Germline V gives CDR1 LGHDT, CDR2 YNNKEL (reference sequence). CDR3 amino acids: CASSPQLAGGRGTQYF. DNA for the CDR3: TGTGCCAGCAGCCCCCAACTAGCGGGGGGGCGTGGGACGCAGTATTTT.

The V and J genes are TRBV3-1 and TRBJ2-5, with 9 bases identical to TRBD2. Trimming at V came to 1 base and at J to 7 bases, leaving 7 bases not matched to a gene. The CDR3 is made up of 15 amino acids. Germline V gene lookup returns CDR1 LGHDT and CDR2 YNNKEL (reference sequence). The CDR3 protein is CASSQVAGAGGTQYF. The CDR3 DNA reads TGTGCCAGCAGCCAAGTAGCGGGGGCGGGGGGGACCCAGTACTTC.